The 31 T cell receptor beta chains in this list originate from one sample, sequenced in a study of T cell repertoires in cytomegalovirus infection. TCRdb passed the reads through MiXCR, listing each CDR3 protein once. Among approximately 170,000 distinct CDR3 sequences listed, about a sixth were seen once. Sequencing used CD8+ T cells from PBMCs. These receptors all stem from a human donor in good health (CMV status not recorded). Some clones in this sample may be carry-over from other donors' samples.

The chain has TRBV6-2 or TRBV6-3 and TRBJ2-5; 9 positions match TRBD2. The CDR3 is 12 residues long. CDR1 and CDR2 (germline): MNHEY, SVGEGT. Trimming took 2 bases from V and 14 from J; bases not matched to a gene: 6. As DNA, the CDR3 is TGTGCCAGCAGTTACCCGGGACTAGCAGTATACTTC. Amino acid sequence: CASSYPGLAVYF.

This clonotype occurred a few times. The J gene is TRBJ2-1, the V gene TRBV7-8; TRBD1 agrees at 9 bases. The germline V gene encodes CDR1 SGHVS and CDR2 FQNEAQ. The CDR3 runs 15 residues. V lost 5 bases, J lost 5 bases, and 7 bases stayed unmatched. The CDR3 DNA is TGTGCCAGCAGCCCCCGAGGGACAGGGCACAATGAGCAGTTCTTC. It is translated as CASSPRGTGHNEQFF.

Concerning this clonotype itself: Since the CDR3 does not end with the conserved phenylalanine or tryptophan, this likely comes from a read error. The V and J genes are TRBV7-8 and TRBJ2-2, with D perhaps TRBD1 (7 bases). Germline lookup yields CDR1 SGHVS and CDR2 FQNEAQ. The CDR3 is 14 amino acids. The CDR3 bases are TGTGCCAGCAGCTTCAGGGGGGACACCGGAGAGCTGTTTTTA. It codes for CASSFRGDTGELFL.

V gene TRBV29-1 combines with J gene TRBJ2-7; D is perhaps TRBD1 (7 bases). The germline V and J ends were trimmed by 6 bases and 4 bases, with 19 bases remaining between them. Germline V gene sequence: CDR1 SQVTM, CDR2 ANQGSEA. CDR3 length: 14 amino acids. The CDR3 region is CSVDLLEGAYEQYF. Here the CDR3 DNA reads TGCAGCGTCGACCTTCTGGAGGGGGCTTACGAGCAGTACTTC.

This clonotype has just a few counts. This sequence joins TRBV4-3 and TRBJ2-7; D might be TRBD1 or TRBD2, each matching 5 bases. The V gene's germline CDR1 is LGHNA and CDR2 YSLEER. Trimming pared 4 bases from V and 4 bases from J, leaving 11 bases between. CDR3 length: 13 amino acids. For the CDR3, the DNA is TGCGCCAGCAGCCCGGGGCGCTTGTACGAGCAGTACTTC. Its protein is CASSPGRLYEQYF.

This sequence joins TRBV20-1 and TRBJ2-7; a possible D gene is TRBD1 (6 bases). V lost 3 bases and J lost 4, with 13 bases in between. From germline, CDR1 is DFQATT and CDR2 SNEGSKA (reference sequence). This CDR3 contains 13 residues. CDR3 sequence reads: CSASDRSQYEQYF. CDR3 nucleotide sequence: TGCAGTGCTAGCGACAGGTCTCAGTACGAGCAGTACTTC.

The chain joins TRBV12-3 or TRBV12-4 to TRBJ1-2; 9 nucleotides match TRBD1. CDR3 length: 13 residues. V lost 5 bases to trimming and J lost 8 bases; unmatched junction nucleotides: 6. CDR3 amino acids: CASSPDRGGGYTF. In nucleotides, the CDR3 is TGTGCCAGCAGTCCGGACAGGGGTGGCGGCTACACCTTC.

This clonotype was seen more than once but under ten times. The V and J genes are TRBV7-2 and TRBJ2-7, with 9 bases fitting TRBD2. Germline CDR1 is SGHTA and CDR2 is FQGNSA. The CDR3 covers 16 residues. J lost 0 bases, V lost 5 bases, and 8 bases had no gene match. This CDR3 reads CASSARLAGSSYEQYF. CDR3 DNA sequence: TGTGCCAGCAGCGCCCGCCTAGCGGGAAGCTCCTACGAGCAGTACTTC. Full variable domain (outside the CDR3, taken from reference TRBV7-2 and TRBJ2-7): GAGVSQSPSNKVTEKGKDVELRCDPISGHTALYWYRQSLGQGLEFLIYFQGNSAPDKSGLPSDRFSAERTGGSVSTLTIQRTQQEDSAVYLCASSARLAGSSYEQYFGPGTRLTVT.

This chain links TRBV2 with TRBJ1-6; D perhaps matches TRBD1 (6 bases). The CDR3 is made up of 15 amino acids. V lost 6 bases to trimming and J lost 6 bases, with 15 bases between them. Germline CDR1 is SNHLY and CDR2 is FYNNEI. CDR3 amino acids: CASSLGGALNSPLHF. CDR3 coding DNA: TGTGCCAGCAGCCTAGGGGGGGCTCTTAATTCACCCCTCCACTTT.

The chain employs TRBV9 and TRBJ2-2, with unresolved D. The CDR3 sequence is 13 residues long. Germline CDR1 SGDLS, CDR2 YYNGEE. The V and J ends lost 6 bases and 5 bases respectively, with 11 bases between them. CDR3 DNA: TGTGCCAGCAATTCCGGAGTTACCGGGGAGCTGTTTTTT. This codes for CASNSGVTGELFF. Full variable domain (rest looked up from reference TRBV9 and TRBJ2-2): DSGVTQTPKHLITATGQRVTLRCSPRSGDLSVYWYQQSLDQGLQFLIQYYNGEERAKGNILERFSAQQFPDLHSELNLSSLELGDSALYFCASNSGVTGELFFGEGSRLTVL.

This clonotype has a count of ten or more. J is TRBJ1-1 and V is TRBV7-9, with 10 nucleotides matching TRBD1. V dropped 3 bases and J dropped 1; count of bases not matched to a gene: 11. CDR3 length equals 18 residues. Germline CDR1 SEHNR, CDR2 FQNEAQ (reference sequence). For the CDR3, the DNA is TGTGCCAGCAGCTTCCCAAAAGCCGGGACAGGGGCGAACACTGAAGCTTTCTTT. Translating it yields CASSFPKAGTGANTEAFF.

This clonotype was observed a handful of times. CDR3 DNA sequence: TGTGCCAGCAGCCCCGGGACGGTGGGGACTGAAGCTTTCTTT. It codes for CASSPGTVGTEAFF. The genes are TRBV7-9 and TRBJ1-1, with a weak D call TRBD1 (5 bases). Trimming stripped 5 bases from V and 5 bases from J, with 15 bases between. The CDR3 loop spans 14 amino acids. Germline V lookup: CDR1 SEHNR, CDR2 FQNEAQ (reference sequence).

This rearrangement joins TRBV7-9 to TRBJ1-1; 7 bases match TRBD1. This CDR3 is built from 15 residues. V gave up 5 bases and J gave up 5 bases; unmatched junction bases: 11. Germline CDR1 and CDR2: SEHNR and FQNEAQ (reference sequence). The CDR3 loop is CASSEGGEQGTEAFF. In nucleotides, the CDR3 is TGTGCCAGCAGCGAAGGGGGTGAACAGGGGACTGAAGCTTTCTTT.

This chain connects TRBV11-1 to TRBJ2-1; no reliable D call. Per the germline V gene, CDR1 is SGHAT and CDR2 is FQDESV (reference sequence). CDR3 length: 14 amino acids. Trimming stripped 1 base from V and 1 base from J, with 5 bases between. CDR3 sequence reads: CASSLGTSYNEQFF. The CDR3 coding sequence is TGTGCCAGCAGCTTAGGGACGTCCTACAATGAGCAGTTCTTC.

This clonotype was detected ten times or more. This chain joins TRBV28 and TRBJ1-5, with D possibly matching TRBD1 (6 bases). The CDR3 contains 14 residues. V shed 3 bases and J shed 2 bases, with 8 bases lying between them. The germline V gene has CDR1 MDHEN and CDR2 SYDVKM. The CDR3 sequence: CASSLGAGNQPQHF. DNA for the CDR3: TGTGCCAGCAGTTTGGGGGCAGGCAATCAGCCCCAGCATTTT.

This clonotype was seen a few times. This chain uses TRBV6-8 with TRBJ1-5; no firm D call. CDR1 is MNHGY, CDR2 SAAAGT, per germline. The germline V and J ends were trimmed by 4 bases and 0 bases, with 4 bases remaining between them. The CDR3 has 13 amino acids. In DNA, the CDR3 is TGTGCCAGCAGTTGGAATAGCAATCAGCCCCAGCATTTT. Its protein is CASSWNSNQPQHF.

This clonotype appeared a few times. The V gene is TRBV6-6, the J gene TRBJ2-1; either TRBD1 or TRBD2 may fit D (5 bases each). V lost 2 bases and J 2 bases, leaving 10 bases between the germline ends. The CDR3 length is 15 residues. The germline V gene has CDR1 MNHNY and CDR2 SVGAGI (reference sequence). CDR3 sequence reads: CASSYLRGTYNEQFF. The CDR3 DNA sequence: TGTGCCAGCAGTTACCTGAGGGGAACCTACAATGAGCAGTTCTTC.

The chain is built from TRBV6-2 or TRBV6-3 and TRBJ2-2; unclear D gene. The ends were cut back, 6 bases at V and 6 bases at J, with 11 bases in the middle. Germline V CDR1 and CDR2: MNHEY, SVGEGT. The CDR3 loop spans 13 amino acids. DNA of the CDR3: TGTGCCAGCAGACTTGAAAGGGCCGGGGAGCTGTTTTTT. The encoded protein is CASRLERAGELFF.

This clonotype was counted a few times. The chain uses TRBV4-3 and TRBJ2-7; D possibly matches TRBD1 or TRBD2 (5 bases each). Germline V lookup: CDR1 LGHNA, CDR2 YSLEER. The V end was cut by 0 bases, the J end by 3 bases, with 15 bases between. The CDR3 spans 16 residues. CDR3 bases: TGCGCCAGCAGCCAAGACTACGCTGGGGGATTCTACGAGCAGTACTTC. It specifies CASSQDYAGGFYEQYF.

The rearrangement joins TRBV7-9 to TRBJ2-4; TRBD2 might be the D (5 bases). The V gene lost 6 bases and the J gene lost 8 bases, with 14 bases spanning the gap. Germline CDR1 is SEHNR and CDR2 is FQNEAQ (reference sequence). The CDR3 loop spans 13 amino acids. This CDR3 is CASRTVGVDIQYF. In nucleotides, the CDR3 is TGTGCCAGCAGAACAGTCGGGGTAGACATTCAGTACTTC.

The chain has TRBV19 and TRBJ1-1, with D unclear. The CDR3 contains 12 residues. The germline V and J ends were trimmed by 10 bases and 5 bases, with 14 bases remaining between them. Germline V lookup: CDR1 LNHDA, CDR2 SQIVND (reference sequence). Here the CDR3 reads CATAGHRTEAFF. The CDR3 coding sequence is TGTGCCACCGCCGGGCATAGGACTGAAGCTTTCTTT.

In its sample, this clonotype was seen a few times. The chain uses TRBV29-1 and TRBJ2-7; no clear D. The V end lost 6 bases, the J end lost 6 bases, and 21 bases lay between the germline ends. Germline-derived CDR1 and CDR2 are SQVTM and ANQGSEA. CDR3 size: 14 residues. CDR3 DNA: TGCAGCGTCCCCTCTACGGTCCTTCGAGGCGAGCAGTACTTC. The encoded protein is CSVPSTVLRGEQYF.

The chain is built from TRBV7-2 and TRBJ2-2; possibly TRBD1 or TRBD2 for D (6 bases each). The V end lost 10 bases, the J end lost 1 base, and 31 bases lay between the germline ends. There are 20 residues in the CDR3. Germline V gives CDR1 SGHTA, CDR2 FQGNSA. The CDR3 loop reads CATMGGIRDNFFVNTGELFF. The CDR3 region has the DNA TGTGCCACCATGGGGGGTATTCGGGACAACTTCTTCGTGAACACCGGGGAGCTGTTTTTT.

The chain joins TRBV6-1 to TRBJ1-4, with D uncertain. This CDR3 comprises 15 residues. In germline, CDR1 is MNHNS, CDR2 SASEGT. Between the trimmed V and J ends, which lost 5 bases and 6 bases, there was a span of 16 bases. CDR3 residues: CASSSTNTLDEKLFF. The CDR3 DNA sequence: TGTGCCAGCAGTTCCACGAACACCCTAGATGAAAAACTGTTTTTT.

The V and J genes are TRBV6-2 or TRBV6-3 and TRBJ1-2, with D perhaps TRBD1 (5 bases). Germline CDR1 MNHEY, CDR2 SVGEGT. This CDR3 spans 13 amino acids. V was cut by 2 bases and J by 6 bases, with 10 bases left in between. The chain's CDR3 is CASSYDDSNGYTF. The CDR3 coding sequence is TGTGCCAGCAGTTACGACGACAGTAATGGCTACACCTTC.

This clonotype was counted ten times or more. The rearrangement joins TRBV28 to TRBJ1-4; D possibly corresponds to TRBD1 (6 bases). V was shortened by 9 bases and J by 5 bases, with 16 bases between the two germline ends. CDR1 and CDR2 (germline): MDHEN, SYDVKM. This CDR3 is 14 amino acids long. The CDR3 loop is CASGGGQANEKLFF. The CDR3 DNA sequence: TGTGCCAGTGGGGGGGGCCAGGCAAATGAAAAACTGTTTTTT.

This rearrangement joins TRBV14 to TRBJ2-3, with 9 bases identical to TRBD2. CDR1 SGHDN and CDR2 FVKESK come from the germline V gene. Germline trimming cut 3 bases from V and 6 bases from J; bases unmatched to any gene: 10. This CDR3 is built from 16 residues. The CDR3 here is CASSHERREGLDTQYF. Written as DNA, the CDR3 is TGTGCCAGCAGCCATGAACGGCGGGAGGGCCTCGATACGCAGTATTTT.

The V and J genes are TRBV7-9 and TRBJ2-7; D might be TRBD2 (6 bases). Trimming cost V 4 bases and J 7 bases, with 11 bases left between them. Per the germline V gene, CDR1 is SEHNR and CDR2 is FQNEAQ (reference sequence). CDR3 length: 12 amino acids. CDR3 DNA sequence: TGTGCCAGCAGCTCTCCGGGGGTGGAGCAGTACTTC. Amino acid sequence: CASSSPGVEQYF.

The chain employs TRBV5-5 and TRBJ1-2; D gene uncertain. Germline V gene sequence: CDR1 SGHKS, CDR2 YYEKEE (reference sequence). This CDR3 has 15 residues. V lost 5 bases to trimming and J lost 3 bases, with 17 bases between them. The CDR3 sequence is CASRLAWGTDYGYTF. CDR3 DNA sequence: TGTGCCAGCAGGCTTGCTTGGGGAACGGACTATGGCTACACCTTC.

The chain links TRBV28 to TRBJ2-5, with 11 bases that match TRBD2. Losses at the gene ends were 6 bases for V and 5 bases for J; bases not matched to a gene: 14. The CDR3 is made up of 17 amino acids. Germline V CDR1 and CDR2: MDHEN, SYDVKM. This CDR3 is CASSFTRELAGEETQYF. The CDR3 DNA reads as TGTGCCAGCAGCTTTACGAGGGAACTAGCGGGAGAGGAGACCCAGTACTTC.

At least ten counts were recorded for this clonotype. The V call is TRBV19, the J call TRBJ1-2; TRBD1 matches at 7 bases. V trimming: 0 bases; J trimming: 6 bases; junction bases outside the gene matches: 7. CDR3 length equals 15 residues. Germline V gene data show CDR1 as LNHDA and CDR2 as SQIVND (reference sequence). CDR3 region: CASSIDEGGADGYTF. The CDR3 DNA follows: TGTGCCAGTAGTATAGATGAAGGGGGCGCGGATGGCTACACCTTC.